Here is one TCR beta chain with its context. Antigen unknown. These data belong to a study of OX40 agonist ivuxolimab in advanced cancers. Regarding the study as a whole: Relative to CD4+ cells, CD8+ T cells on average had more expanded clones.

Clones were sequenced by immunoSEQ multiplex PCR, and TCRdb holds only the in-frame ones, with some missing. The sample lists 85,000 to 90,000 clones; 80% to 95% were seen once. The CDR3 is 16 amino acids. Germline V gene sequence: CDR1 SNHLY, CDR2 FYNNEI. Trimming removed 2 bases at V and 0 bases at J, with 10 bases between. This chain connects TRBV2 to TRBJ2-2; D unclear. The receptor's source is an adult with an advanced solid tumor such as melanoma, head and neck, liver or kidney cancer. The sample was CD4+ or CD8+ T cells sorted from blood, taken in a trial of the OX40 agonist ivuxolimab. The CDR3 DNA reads TGTGCCAGCAGTGAAATATCTACTTCGAACACCGGGGAGCTGTTTTTT. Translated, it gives CASSEISTSNTGELFF. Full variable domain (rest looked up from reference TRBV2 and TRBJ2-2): EPEVTQTPSHQVTQMGQEVILRCVPISNHLYFYWYRQILGQKVEFLVSFYNNEISEKSEIFDDQFSVERPDGSNFTLKIRSTKLEDSAMYFCASSEISTSNTGELFFGEGSRLTVL.